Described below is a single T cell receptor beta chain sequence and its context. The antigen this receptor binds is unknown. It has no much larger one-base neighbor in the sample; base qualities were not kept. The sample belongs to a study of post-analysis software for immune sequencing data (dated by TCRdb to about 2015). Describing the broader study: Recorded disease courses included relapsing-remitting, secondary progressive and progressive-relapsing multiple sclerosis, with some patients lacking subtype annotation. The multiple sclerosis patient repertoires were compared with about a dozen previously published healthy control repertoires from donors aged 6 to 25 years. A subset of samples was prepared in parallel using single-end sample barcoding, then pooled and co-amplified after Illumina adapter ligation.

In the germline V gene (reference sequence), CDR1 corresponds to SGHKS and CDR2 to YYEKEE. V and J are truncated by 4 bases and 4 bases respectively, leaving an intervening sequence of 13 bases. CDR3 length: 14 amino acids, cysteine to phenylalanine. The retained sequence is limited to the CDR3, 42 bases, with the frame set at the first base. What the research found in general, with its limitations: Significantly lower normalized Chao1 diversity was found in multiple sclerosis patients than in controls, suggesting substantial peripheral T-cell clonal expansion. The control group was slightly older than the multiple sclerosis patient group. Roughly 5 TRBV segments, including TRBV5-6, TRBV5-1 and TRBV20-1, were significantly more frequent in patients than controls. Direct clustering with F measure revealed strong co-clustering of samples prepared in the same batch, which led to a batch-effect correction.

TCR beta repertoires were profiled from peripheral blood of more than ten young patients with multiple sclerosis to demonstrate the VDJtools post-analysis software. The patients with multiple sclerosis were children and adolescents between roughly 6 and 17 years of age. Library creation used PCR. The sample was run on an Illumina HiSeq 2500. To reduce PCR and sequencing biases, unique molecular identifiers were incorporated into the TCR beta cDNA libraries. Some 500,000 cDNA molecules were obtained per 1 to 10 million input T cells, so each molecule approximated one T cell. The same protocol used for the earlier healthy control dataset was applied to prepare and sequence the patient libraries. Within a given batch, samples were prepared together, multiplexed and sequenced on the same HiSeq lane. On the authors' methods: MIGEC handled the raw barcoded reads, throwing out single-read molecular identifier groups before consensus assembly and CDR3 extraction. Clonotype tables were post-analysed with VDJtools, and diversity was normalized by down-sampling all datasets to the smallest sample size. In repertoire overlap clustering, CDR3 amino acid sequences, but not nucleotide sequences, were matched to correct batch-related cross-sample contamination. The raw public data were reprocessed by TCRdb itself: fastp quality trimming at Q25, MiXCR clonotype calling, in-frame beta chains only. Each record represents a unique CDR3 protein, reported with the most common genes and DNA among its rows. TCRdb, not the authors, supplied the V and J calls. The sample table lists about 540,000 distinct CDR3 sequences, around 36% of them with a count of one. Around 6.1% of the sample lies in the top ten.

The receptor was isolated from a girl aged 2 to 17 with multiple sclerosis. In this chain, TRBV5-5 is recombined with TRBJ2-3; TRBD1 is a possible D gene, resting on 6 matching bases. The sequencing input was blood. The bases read TGTGCCAGCAGCAAACGGACAGATGCAGATACGCAGTATTTT. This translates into CASSKRTDADTQYF.